This T cell receptor beta chain was captured in a study of T cells in Graves' hyperthyroidism and ophthalmopathy. Study outcomes and limitations: A median approximately 6.8 months before onset, the model predicted ophthalmopathy.

Amplification of TCR beta CDR3 regions used RNA as the template. The primer set for the first-round RT-PCR of the TCR CDR3 was HTBI. Each CDR3 protein is one row after TCRdb ran MiXCR on the multiplex PCR reads. Of around 660,000 distinct CDR3 sequences in the sample, 45% were seen once. In regard to this clonotype: Its specificity is not known.

The TCR comes from an adult man with Graves' disease, either hyperthyroidism or ophthalmopathy (not recorded which). The material sequenced was peripheral blood or thyroid tissue (not recorded which).

The CDR3 coding sequence is TGTGCCAGCAGCTCGGCCGACTCGGGGGGAACTGAAGCTTTCTTT. It translates to CASSSADSGGTEAFF. The gene calls are TRBV11-2 and TRBJ1-1, with a weak D call TRBD1 (5 bases). There are 15 residues in the CDR3. CDR1 and CDR2 from the germline V gene are SGHAT and FQNNGV. Between the trimmed V and J ends, which lost 4 bases and 5 bases, there was a span of 17 bases.